This T cell receptor (beta chain) was observed in a study of CD8+CD57+ T cells in acquired aplastic anemia. Across the study: 3 to 4 ug was the average amount of DNA from sorted CD4+ and CD8+ cells.

In patients chosen for sequencing, flow cytometry had shown CD8+CD57+ cell expansion. Patient blood was sampled before any therapy had been received. The J segment lost 2 bases and the V segment lost 3 bases, leaving 2 bases of the junction unmatched. The CDR3 spans 15 residues. Many counts were recorded for this clonotype. Antigen unknown. Genomic DNA provided the template from which TCR beta VDJ and CDR3 profiles were obtained. TCRdb redid the calling of the reads with MiXCR, one entry per CDR3 protein. Here the sample spans some 160,000 distinct CDR3 sequences, less than 60% being singletons. General study findings and limits: Shared by patients and controls, approximately 28 CD8+ CDR3s were abundant in patients.

The origin of this receptor is a human donor with aplastic anemia. The sequenced material came from sorted CD4+, CD8+, or CD8+CD57+ T cells (not recorded which) from PBMCs. This chain links TRBV12-3 or TRBV12-4 with TRBJ1-3, with 9 bases that match TRBD1. In nucleotides, the CDR3 is TGTGCCAGCAGTTTGGGACAGGGAGCTGGAAACACCATATATTTT. It codes for CASSLGQGAGNTIYF.